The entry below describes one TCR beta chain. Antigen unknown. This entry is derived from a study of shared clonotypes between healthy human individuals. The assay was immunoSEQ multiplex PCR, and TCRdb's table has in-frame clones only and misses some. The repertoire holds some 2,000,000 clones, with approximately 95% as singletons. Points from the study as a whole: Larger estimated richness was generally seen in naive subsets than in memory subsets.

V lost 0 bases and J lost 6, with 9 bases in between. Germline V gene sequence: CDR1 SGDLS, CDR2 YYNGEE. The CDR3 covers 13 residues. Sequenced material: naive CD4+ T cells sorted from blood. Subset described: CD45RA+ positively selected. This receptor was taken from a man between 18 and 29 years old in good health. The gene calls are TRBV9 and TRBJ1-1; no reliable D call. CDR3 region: CASSVVDVAEAFF. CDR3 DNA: TGTGCCAGCAGCGTAGTGGACGTGGCTGAAGCTTTCTTT.